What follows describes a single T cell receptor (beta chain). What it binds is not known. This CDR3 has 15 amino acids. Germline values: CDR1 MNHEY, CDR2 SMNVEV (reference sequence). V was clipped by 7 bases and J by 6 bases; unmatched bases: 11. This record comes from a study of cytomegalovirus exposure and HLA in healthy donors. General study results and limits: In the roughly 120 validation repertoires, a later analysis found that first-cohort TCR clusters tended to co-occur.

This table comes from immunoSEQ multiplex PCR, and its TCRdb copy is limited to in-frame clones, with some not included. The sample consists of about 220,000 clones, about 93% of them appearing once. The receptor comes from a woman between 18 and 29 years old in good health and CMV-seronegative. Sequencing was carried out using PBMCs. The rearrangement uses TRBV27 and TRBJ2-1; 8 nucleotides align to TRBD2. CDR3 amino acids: CASTHRREGPNEQFF. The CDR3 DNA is TGTGCCAGCACCCACCGACGGGAGGGCCCCAATGAGCAGTTCTTC.